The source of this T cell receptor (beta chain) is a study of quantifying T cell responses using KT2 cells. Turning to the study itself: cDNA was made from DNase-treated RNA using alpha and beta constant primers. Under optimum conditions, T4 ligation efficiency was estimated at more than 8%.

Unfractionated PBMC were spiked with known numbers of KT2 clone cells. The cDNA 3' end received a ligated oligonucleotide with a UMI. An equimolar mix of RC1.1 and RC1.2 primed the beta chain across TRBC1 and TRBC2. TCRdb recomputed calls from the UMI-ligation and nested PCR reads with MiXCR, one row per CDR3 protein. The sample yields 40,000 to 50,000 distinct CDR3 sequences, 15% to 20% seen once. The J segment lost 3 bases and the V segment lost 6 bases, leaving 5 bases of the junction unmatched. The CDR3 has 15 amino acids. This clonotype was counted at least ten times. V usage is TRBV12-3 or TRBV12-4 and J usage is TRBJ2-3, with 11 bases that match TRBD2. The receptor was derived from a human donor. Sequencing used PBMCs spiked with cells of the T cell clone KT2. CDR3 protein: CASRAGLAVTDTQYF. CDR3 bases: TGTGCCAGCAGGGCGGGACTAGCGGTTACAGATACGCAGTATTTT.